This record covers a single TCR beta chain. Antigen specificity is unknown. The PCR had 60 Vbeta and 13 Jbeta primers. Sequencing used immunoSEQ multiplex PCR; TCRdb keeps in-frame clones, though not all of them. The table records over 100,000 clones, roughly 68% of them present only once. The sample originates from a study of cytomegalovirus exposure and HLA in healthy donors. General study points: Researchers reported that a few CMV-associated chains were confirmed in vitro as CMV antigen-specific.

CDR3 length equals 12 residues. Deletions cut 2 bases from V and 9 bases from J, with 8 bases between. Germline lookup yields CDR1 GTSNPN and CDR2 SVGIG (reference sequence). The source of this sequence is a woman aged 25 to 45 in good health and CMV-seronegative. This chain uses TRBV30 with TRBJ1-6; D is unresolved. The sequencing input was PBMCs. CDR3 region: CAWSSSSSPLHF. For the CDR3, the DNA is TGTGCCTGGAGTTCCTCGAGTTCACCCCTCCACTTT.